This T cell receptor (beta chain) derives from a study of cytomegalovirus exposure and HLA in healthy donors. Study context: Out of 150 million to 200 million T cells, an earlier analysis found more than 95 million unique TCR beta sequences in total. HLA-typed donors were the source of about 85 million unique TCRs, which an early data release held.

Regarding donors, all were healthy bone marrow donors. The study ran its PCR with 60 Vbeta and 13 Jbeta primers. Here immunoSEQ multiplex PCR was the method, and the copy in TCRdb shows in-frame clones only, minus some. The table lists approximately 150,000 clones, about 74% of them singletons. The CDR3 runs to 15 residues. Germline V gene data show CDR1 as LGHNA and CDR2 as YNFKEQ. V shed 1 base and J shed 4 bases, with 11 bases lying between them. Sequences were obtained from PBMCs. This TCR derives from a man between 35 and 55 years old in good health and CMV-seropositive. The chain recombines TRBV4-2 with TRBJ1-5; TRBD1 might be the D (5 bases). The CDR3 nucleotides are TGTGCCAGCAGCCAAGTTGAAGGGGCTAATCAGCCCCAGCATTTT. Its translation: CASSQVEGANQPQHF.